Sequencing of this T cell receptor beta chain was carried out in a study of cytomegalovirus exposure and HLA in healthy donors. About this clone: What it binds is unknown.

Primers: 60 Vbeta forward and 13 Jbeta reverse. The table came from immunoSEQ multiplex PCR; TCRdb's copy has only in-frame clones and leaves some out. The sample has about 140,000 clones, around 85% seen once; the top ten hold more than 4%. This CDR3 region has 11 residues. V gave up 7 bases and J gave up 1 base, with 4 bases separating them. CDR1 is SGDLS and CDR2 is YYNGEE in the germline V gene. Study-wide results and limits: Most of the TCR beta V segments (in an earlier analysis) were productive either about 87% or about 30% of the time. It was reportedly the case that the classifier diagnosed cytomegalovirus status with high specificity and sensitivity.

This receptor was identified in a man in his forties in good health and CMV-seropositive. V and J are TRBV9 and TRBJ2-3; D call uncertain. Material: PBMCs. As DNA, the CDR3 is TGTGCCAGCGGGCGCACAGATACGCAGTATTTT. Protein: CASGRTDTQYF.